This T cell receptor (beta chain) came from a study of T cell repertoires in cytomegalovirus infection. Study-wide context: Public TCR beta signatures provided an indication of both CMV infection and a matching HLA type.

V was trimmed by 5 bases and J by 7 bases, leaving 12 bases between them. Germline V gene sequence: CDR1 MNHEY, CDR2 SVGEGT. This CDR3 spans 13 amino acids. MiXCR, run by TCRdb on the reads, gives a single entry per CDR3 protein. The sample has approximately 250,000 distinct CDR3 sequences; 8% to 9.5% are singletons. Study conclusions and caveats: The study found HLA-C-restricted CMV-specific TCR beta clonotypes dominating the ex vivo response. Summed public TCR beta family frequency identified CMV carriers bearing the relevant HLA.

There are a few counts of this clonotype. No antigen is known for it. The sequencing sample was made of PBMCs. The J gene is TRBJ2-1, the V gene TRBV6-2 or TRBV6-3; no reliable D call. The receptor comes from a human donor in good health (CMV status not recorded). Some clones in this sample may be carry-over from other donors' samples. The CDR3 protein is CASSPPALNEQFF. In nucleotides, the CDR3 is TGTGCCAGCAGTCCCCCGGCCTTGAATGAGCAGTTCTTC.